This TCR beta chain was sequenced for a study of T cell changes during pregnancy in multiple sclerosis. Sequencing used immunoSEQ multiplex PCR; TCRdb keeps in-frame clones, though not all of them. Of 75,000 to 90,000 clones in the sample, about 90% are singletons; the top ten hold 3.5%. The CDR3 is made up of 15 amino acids. From germline, CDR1 is SEHNR and CDR2 FQNEAQ (reference sequence). Trimming took 2 bases from V and 3 from J, leaving 13 bases between them. The V gene is TRBV7-9, the J gene TRBJ1-1; perhaps TRBD1 as D (5 bases). Sequencing used PBMCs, obtained in the first trimester of pregnancy. The sequence came from a female donor in good health, serving as a control in a pregnancy study. Some clones in this sample may be carry-over from other donors' samples. The CDR3 DNA is TGTGCCAGCAGCTTATCCGGGGGGTCTGACACTGAAGCTTTCTTT. It translates to CASSLSGGSDTEAFF.